A selection of T cell receptor beta chains follows, all from one sample in a study of T-cell reconstitution after alpha-beta-depleted transplantation in children. TCRdb re-called the PCR reads through MiXCR, storing one row per CDR3 protein. The repertoire holds around 680,000 distinct CDR3 sequences, roughly 15% seen once, with under 1.2% in the top ten. The material was PBMCs from the stem cell graft donor, obtained from the stem cell graft. All receptors derive from a human donor who donated a stem cell graft to a child with acute myeloid leukemia. Both conserved end residues are part of each CDR3. A D gene is named only where the DNA matches it firmly. A row's size may be missing; if present it is once, few, many or a size class.

size	V	D	J	DNA	CDR3
many	TRBV10-2	-	TRBJ1-1	TGCGCCAGCAGATTCGGCAGGTCTGATGAAGCTTTCTTT	CASRFGRSDEAFF
few	TRBV5-1	TRBD1	TRBJ2-3	TGCGCCAGCACGGGGACAGGGACCGATACGCAGTATTTT	CASTGTGTDTQYF
few	TRBV7-2	TRBD1	TRBJ1-1	TGTGCCAGCAGCTTTCGACAGGGACGGAACACTGAAGCTTTCTTT	CASSFRQGRNTEAFF
-	TRBV20-1	-	TRBJ2-5	TGCAGTGCTAGACACGCGGGGCTAAAAGAGACCCAGTACTTC	CSARHAGLKETQYF
many	TRBV7-9	-	TRBJ1-1	TGTGCCAGCAGCCCCACGACCCCCGGCACGGAAGCTTTCTTT	CASSPTTPGTEAFF
-	TRBV20-1	-	TRBJ2-1	TGCAGTGCCCGAGAGGGGACGACCTACAATGAGCAGTTCTTC	CSAREGTTYNEQFF
many	TRBV29-1	-	TRBJ1-1	TGCAGCGCCATGCTGACTGAAGCTTTCTTT	CSAMLTEAFF
many	TRBV6-5	-	TRBJ2-1	TGTGCCAGCAGTTACCTTTCCGGGGGCCGCTCCTACAATGAGCAGTTCTTC	CASSYLSGGRSYNEQFF
many	TRBV11-2	-	TRBJ2-3	TGTGCCAGCACTTCGTTAGGGAGCACAGATACGCAGTATTTT	CASTSLGSTDTQYF
few	TRBV5-1	TRBD2	TRBJ2-1	TGCGCCAGCAGTTTTATAGCGGGGGGAATCTACAATGAGCAGTTCTTC	CASSFIAGGIYNEQFF
-	TRBV20-1	TRBD1	TRBJ2-4	TGCAGTGCTAGGGACAGGGAGAAAAACATTCAGTACTTC	CSARDREKNIQYF
-	TRBV12-3/TRBV12-4	TRBD1	TRBJ1-6	TGTGCCAGCACCTGGACAGGGAGCTCCTATAATTCACCCCTCCACTTT	CASTWTGSSYNSPLHF
many	TRBV15	-	TRBJ1-6	TGTGCCACCAGCACGATTAATTCACCCCTCCACTTT	CATSTINSPLHF
many	TRBV7-2	-	TRBJ2-1	TGTGCCAGCAGCTTAGAGACGGCGTACAATGAGCAGTTCTTC	CASSLETAYNEQFF
-	TRBV12-3/TRBV12-4	TRBD1	TRBJ1-5	TGTGCCAACGTCCCCGGACAGGGGGCAGGTCAGCCCCAGCATTTT	CANVPGQGAGQPQHF
many	TRBV20-1	-	TRBJ1-6	TGCAGTGCCGCCGGGGGGCCAGATTCACCCCTCCACTTT	CSAAGGPDSPLHF
-	TRBV6-5	TRBD1	TRBJ1-2	TGTGCCAGCAGTTCTGTCCCGGGACAGGGAAACTATGGCTACACCTTC	CASSSVPGQGNYGYTF
many	TRBV6-5	-	TRBJ2-1	TGTGCCAGCAGTTACGACGGACTCAGCTCCTACAATGAGCAGTTCTTC	CASSYDGLSSYNEQFF
many	TRBV20-1	-	TRBJ1-5	TGCAGTGCTTATAGAACTAATAGCAATCAGCCCCAGCATTTT	CSAYRTNSNQPQHF
many	TRBV20-1	-	TRBJ2-3	TGCAGTGCTATTGACCGGAGGGGCACAGATACGCAGTATTTT	CSAIDRRGTDTQYF
few	TRBV20-1	-	TRBJ2-2	TGCAGTGCCAGCCGTCACAGGGTCGGGACCGGGGAGCTGTTTTTT	CSASRHRVGTGELFF
-	TRBV5-1	-	TRBJ1-2	TGCGCCAGCAGCTTGTTGGAGAGACATGGCTACACCTTC	CASSLLERHGYTF
-	TRBV7-9	-	TRBJ2-2	TGTGCCAGCAGCTCCCCCGCCCTGGGACCAAACACCGGGGAGCTGTTTTTT	CASSSPALGPNTGELFF
many	TRBV6-5	-	TRBJ1-2	TGTGCCAGCAGTTACTCGAGGGCAGGGGAGTATGGCTACACCTTC	CASSYSRAGEYGYTF
few	TRBV3-1	-	TRBJ2-1	TGTGCCAGCAGCCAGACGGCTGAGCAGTTCTTC	CASSQTAEQFF
-	TRBV6-6	-	TRBJ1-5	TGTGCCAGCAACGAGTATAGCAATCAGCCCCAGCATTTT	CASNEYSNQPQHF
many	TRBV20-1	-	TRBJ2-1	TGCAGTGCTCCGGCTTGGAACTACAATGAGCAGTTCTTC	CSAPAWNYNEQFF
few	TRBV18	-	TRBJ1-1	TGTGCCAGCTCACCAGGGGAGGAAGGCGGAGCTTTCTTT	CASSPGEEGGAFF
many	TRBV29-1	-	TRBJ1-5	TGCAGCGTTAAACAGGGTGGCCAGCCCCAGCATTTT	CSVKQGGQPQHF
many	TRBV11-2	-	TRBJ2-1	TGTGCCAGCAGCTTAATACAGGAGCCCTACAATGAGCAGTTCTTC	CASSLIQEPYNEQFF
few	TRBV7-9	-	TRBJ2-2	TGTGCCAGCAGCTTAGCCCCCGCGGTGGGGGGGGAGCTGTTTTTT	CASSLAPAVGGELFF
many	TRBV7-2	-	TRBJ1-5	TGTGCCAGCTCCCTAGAGACAGGCGCCGAGCCCCAGCATTTT	CASSLETGAEPQHF
many	TRBV11-2	-	TRBJ2-2	TGTGCCAGCAGGAGGGGCCGGTGGGCCGGGGAGCTGTTTTTT	CASRRGRWAGELFF
many	TRBV12-3/TRBV12-4	-	TRBJ2-5	TGTGCCAGCAGAAAACAGGTCCGGTTGACCCAGTACTTC	CASRKQVRLTQYF
many	TRBV20-1	-	TRBJ2-3	TGCAGTGCTAGACGGGACACAGATACGCAGTATTTT	CSARRDTDTQYF
-	TRBV7-2	-	TRBJ2-5	TGTGCCAGCAGCCGGCTCCGGAGGGAGACCCAGTACTTC	CASSRLRRETQYF
-	TRBV15	-	TRBJ2-2	TGTGCCACCAGCAGATTCGGACACGGCGGAAACTCAGACACCGGGGAGCTGTTTTTT	CATSRFGHGGNSDTGELFF
few	TRBV12-3/TRBV12-4	-	TRBJ1-2	TGTGCCAGCAGTTCCCCTGGAATGTCTAACTATGGCTACACCTTC	CASSSPGMSNYGYTF
few	TRBV4-1	-	TRBJ2-1	TGCGCCAGCAGCCGGGAGGCGTGGGGCTCCTACAATGAGCAGTTCTTC	CASSREAWGSYNEQFF
many	TRBV5-6	TRBD1	TRBJ2-5	TGTGCCAGCAGCCTTGCTAGGGACAGGTACCAAGAGACCCAGTACTTC	CASSLARDRYQETQYF
-	TRBV7-2	-	TRBJ2-5	TGTGCCAGCAGCTTAGACCTCCGGAGCTTCCAAGAGACCCAGTACTTC	CASSLDLRSFQETQYF
few	TRBV20-1	TRBD2	TRBJ2-1	TGCAGTGCTGGGCTAGCGGGGGGCTCAGAGCAGTTCTTC	CSAGLAGGSEQFF
many	TRBV12-3/TRBV12-4	-	TRBJ1-5	TGTGCCAGCAGTTTAGCGCTAGGCAGCAATCAGCCCCAGCATTTT	CASSLALGSNQPQHF
many	TRBV20-1	TRBD2	TRBJ2-5	TGCAGTGGAAGCGGGGGGGCCCGGGAGACCCAGTACTTC	CSGSGGARETQYF
-	TRBV4-3	-	TRBJ2-2	TGCGCCAGCAGCCAGCACGGTTACCCGGGGGTTTCGGCTGGGGAGCTGTTTTTT	CASSQHGYPGVSAGELFF
few	TRBV6-2/TRBV6-3	TRBD1	TRBJ2-7	TGTGCCAGCAGTCGGGACAGGGGTATTAGGGAGCAGTACTTC	CASSRDRGIREQYF
-	TRBV12-3/TRBV12-4	TRBD2	TRBJ2-2	TGTGCCAGCACTCCTCATGAGGGACTAGCAAACACCGGGGAGCTGTTTTTT	CASTPHEGLANTGELFF